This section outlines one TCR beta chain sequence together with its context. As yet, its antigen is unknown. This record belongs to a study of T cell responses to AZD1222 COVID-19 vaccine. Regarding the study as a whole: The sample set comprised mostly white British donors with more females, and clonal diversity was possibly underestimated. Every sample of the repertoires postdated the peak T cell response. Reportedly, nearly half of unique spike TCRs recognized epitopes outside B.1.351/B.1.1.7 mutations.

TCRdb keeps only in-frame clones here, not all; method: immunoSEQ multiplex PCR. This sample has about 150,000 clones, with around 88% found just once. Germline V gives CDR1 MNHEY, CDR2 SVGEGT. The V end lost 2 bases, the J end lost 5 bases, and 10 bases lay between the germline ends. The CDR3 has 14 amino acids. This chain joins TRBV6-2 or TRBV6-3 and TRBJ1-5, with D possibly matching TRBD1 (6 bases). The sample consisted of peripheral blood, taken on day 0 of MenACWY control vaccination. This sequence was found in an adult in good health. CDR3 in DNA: TGTGCCAGCAGTTACCTGGCAGGGGATCAGCCCCAGCATTTT. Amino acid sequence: CASSYLAGDQPQHF.